This TCR beta chain was recovered during a study of T cells in Graves' hyperthyroidism and ophthalmopathy. RNA transcripts provided the source from which TCR beta CDR3 regions were amplified. The HTBI primer set was used in a first-round RT-PCR of the TCR CDR3. One entry per CDR3 protein results from TCRdb running MiXCR on the multiplex PCR reads. The sample includes about 92,000 distinct CDR3 sequences, just over 50% seen only once; the top ten take less than 30%. The CDR3 consists of 13 residues. The ends were cut back, 6 bases at V and 5 bases at J, with 13 bases in the middle. The germline gives CDR1 ENHRY, CDR2 SYGVKD. Many counts were recorded for this clonotype.

Specimen: blood. This rearrangement joins TRBV10-3 to TRBJ1-1; D uncertain. This TCR was recovered from a woman between 40 and 50 years old with Graves' hyperthyroidism. The CDR3: CAIRSPQRTEAFF. The CDR3 coding sequence is TGTGCCATCAGAAGCCCACAGAGGACTGAAGCTTTCTTT.